These 17 T cell receptor beta chains share one sample of origin, sequenced in a study of blood T cells in healthy people across ages. Next came a second PCR, run for roughly 7 to 12 cycles, which used a sample-barcoded 5' primer along with a J-beta primer mix. A single record per CDR3 protein comes from TCRdb applying MiXCR to the 5' RACE reads. The sample yields roughly 1,300,000 distinct CDR3 sequences, roughly 59% seen once. Input material: blood. The receptors here all came from a man younger than 35 in good health.

This clonotype was counted only a few times. The chain couples TRBV4-2 to TRBJ2-3; the match to TRBD2 covers 12 bases. V was clipped by 0 bases and J by 6 bases; unmatched bases: 10. The germline V gene encodes CDR1 LGHNA and CDR2 YNFKEQ. The CDR3 runs 18 residues. In DNA, the CDR3 is TGTGCCAGCAGCCAAGAAACCCTAGCGGGAGGGCCGAAGGATACGCAGTATTTT. This gives the protein CASSQETLAGGPKDTQYF.

The chain carries TRBV4-1 and TRBJ2-7; 10 bases map to TRBD2. This CDR3 spans 17 amino acids. Germline V gene sequence: CDR1 MGHRA, CDR2 YSYEKL. V dropped 2 bases and J dropped 2; count of bases not matched to a gene: 9. CDR3 sequence (DNA): TGCGCCAGCAGCCAACTCCCCACTAGCGGGGCAACCTACGAGCAGTACTTC. Its protein product is CASSQLPTSGATYEQYF.

This clonotype was picked up a small number of times. The rearrangement joins TRBV7-8 to TRBJ2-2, with TRBD1 matching 10 bases. The V segment lost 3 bases and the J segment 5 bases; nucleotides outside the gene matches: 3. Germline V gives CDR1 SGHVS, CDR2 FQNEAQ. CDR3 length: 15 amino acids. The CDR3 here is CASSLGQGTTGELFF. The CDR3 region has the DNA TGTGCCAGCAGCTTGGGACAGGGGACTACCGGGGAGCTGTTTTTT.

The V call is TRBV5-1, the J call TRBJ2-7, with 13 bases lining up with TRBD2. After removal of 1 base from V and 7 bases from J, the junction contained 11 bases not matched to a gene. Per germline, CDR1 SGHRS and CDR2 YFSETQ. The CDR3 is 17 residues long. CDR3 in DNA: TGCGCCAGCAGCTTGTCCATACTAGCGGGAGGGAAGAATGAGCAGTACTTC. Encoded protein: CASSLSILAGGKNEQYF.

This clonotype was detected only once. The J gene is TRBJ1-2, the V gene TRBV11-2; possibly TRBD1 for D (5 bases). Trimming cost V 5 bases and J 5 bases, with 12 bases left between them. Looked up from germline, CDR1 is SGHAT and CDR2 is FQNNGV. The CDR3 has 13 amino acids. The CDR3 DNA follows: TGTGCCAGCAGCCCACGACAGCGTTATGGCTACACCTTC. It is translated as CASSPRQRYGYTF.

V and J are TRBV6-1 and TRBJ2-1, with D possibly being TRBD2 (6 bases). V was cut by 7 bases and J by 5 bases, with 12 bases left in between. This CDR3 spans 13 amino acids. The germline CDR1 and CDR2 sequences are MNHNS and SASEGT. CDR3 sequence: CASISPGDNEQFF. Written as DNA, the CDR3 is TGTGCCAGCATTAGCCCGGGAGACAATGAGCAGTTCTTC.

This clonotype appeared a few times. The chain uses TRBV6-2 or TRBV6-3 and TRBJ2-7, with a tentative D call TRBD2 (6 bases). This CDR3 has 16 amino acids. The germline V gene has CDR1 MNHEY and CDR2 SVGEGT. V was shortened by 3 bases and J by 2 bases, with 17 bases between the two germline ends. CDR3 DNA sequence: TGTGCCAGCAGTTATCATCCCGGGAGTTCTACCTACGAGCAGTACTTC. Amino acid sequence: CASSYHPGSSTYEQYF.

The CDR3 nucleotides are TGCGCCAGCAGCCAAGAAGGGCTAGCGGCCAATGGGGAGCAGTTCTTC. This codes for CASSQEGLAANGEQFF. The chain employs TRBV4-3 and TRBJ2-1; 7 bases align to TRBD2. The CDR3 has 16 amino acids. Losses at the gene ends were 0 bases for V and 10 bases for J; bases not matched to a gene: 12. Per the germline V gene, CDR1 is LGHNA and CDR2 is YSLEER.

This clonotype has only a few counts. The V and J genes are TRBV3-1 and TRBJ2-1; 9 bases agree with TRBD2. CDR1 and CDR2 from the germline V gene are LGHDT and YNNKEL (reference sequence). V lost 5 bases, J lost 6 bases, and 8 bases stayed unmatched. The CDR3 is 15 residues long. The CDR3 region has the DNA TGTGCCAGCAGCTTAAACACGGGACTAGCCAATGAGCAGTTCTTC. It codes for CASSLNTGLANEQFF.

The chain couples TRBV12-3 or TRBV12-4 to TRBJ2-3; D gene unclear. V lost 4 bases, J lost 2 bases, and 13 bases lay in between. CDR3 size: 15 residues. The CDR3 spells CASSSDGKNTDTQYF. The CDR3 DNA reads as TGTGCCAGCAGTTCAGACGGAAAAAACACAGATACGCAGTATTTT.

The chain carries TRBV4-3 and TRBJ2-1; D is perhaps TRBD1 (7 bases). Trimming shortened V by 3 bases and J by 0 bases, and 9 bases separated the two germline ends. The CDR3 is 15 residues long. Germline V gene data show CDR1 as LGHNA and CDR2 as YSLEER. Here the CDR3 DNA reads TGCGCCAGCAGCCACAGGGGGGCCTCCTACAATGAGCAGTTCTTC. Translating gives CASSHRGASYNEQFF.

V is TRBV6-2 or TRBV6-3 and J is TRBJ2-7, with 9 positions matching TRBD2. V trimming: 6 bases; J trimming: 7 bases; junction bases outside the gene matches: 16. CDR1 is MNHEY, CDR2 SVGEGT, per germline. The CDR3 extends over 16 amino acids. This CDR3 reads CASRPELAGAHNEQYF. As DNA, the CDR3 is TGTGCCAGCAGGCCTGAGTTAGCGGGAGCGCACAATGAGCAGTACTTC.

This clonotype was counted between two and nine times. The V gene is TRBV15, the J gene TRBJ2-7; no firm D call. Germline V gene data show CDR1 as LNHNV and CDR2 as YYDKDF (reference sequence). V gave up 1 base and J gave up 3 bases, with 7 bases separating them. The CDR3 sequence is 13 residues long. As DNA, the CDR3 is TGTGCCACCAGCAGAGCGTGGGACTACGAGCAGTACTTC. Encoded protein: CATSRAWDYEQYF.

In its sample, this clonotype was seen once. This sequence joins TRBV24-1 and TRBJ2-3; possibly TRBD1 or TRBD2 for D (6 bases each). CDR1 is KGHDR and CDR2 is SFDVKD in the germline V gene. CDR3 length equals 19 residues. The V gene lost 9 bases and the J gene lost 1 base, with 28 bases spanning the gap. This CDR3 reads CATPTENREEGGCTDTQYF. CDR3 nucleotide sequence: TGTGCCACCCCGACTGAAAACAGGGAAGAGGGGGGATGCACAGATACGCAGTATTTT.

This clonotype has a single count. This sequence joins TRBV7-2 and TRBJ1-5; 8 nucleotides match TRBD1. The V gene's germline CDR1 is SGHTA and CDR2 FQGNSA. There are 14 residues in the CDR3. V gave up 3 bases and J gave up 5 bases; unmatched junction bases: 3. Written as DNA, the CDR3 is TGTGCCAGCAGCTTTGTGACAGGGGATCAGCCCCAGCATTTT. It is translated as CASSFVTGDQPQHF.

This clonotype was counted between two and nine times. The chain uses TRBV12-3 or TRBV12-4 and TRBJ2-3; possible D gene TRBD2, 6 bases. The CDR3 spans 13 residues. Between the trimmed V and J ends, which lost 2 bases and 3 bases, there was a span of 6 bases. The CDR3 coding sequence is TGTGCCAGCAGTTTACGGGAGACAGATACGCAGTATTTT. Its protein is CASSLRETDTQYF.

The V gene is TRBV2, the J gene TRBJ2-1, with TRBD1 identical over 9 bases. CDR3 length equals 14 residues. CDR1 and CDR2 (germline): SNHLY, FYNNEI. V lost 3 bases, J lost 10 bases, and 7 bases stayed unmatched. As DNA, the CDR3 is TGTGCCAGCAGTGAGGCGGGACAGGGTTACGAGCAGTTCTTC. Encoded protein: CASSEAGQGYEQFF.